Sequencing of this T cell receptor (beta chain) was carried out in a study of cytomegalovirus exposure and HLA in healthy donors. Broader study findings: When the data were analyzed later, several of the most significant clusters appeared to be linked to common viral pathogens.

Germline CDR1 reads SNHLY; CDR2 reads FYNNEI. The V gene end was trimmed by 6 bases and the J gene end by 2 bases; junction bases not matched to a gene: 6. The CDR3 runs to 15 residues. Remarks on this clone: Its antigen is unknown.

Primers: 60 Vbeta forward and 13 Jbeta reverse. Using immunoSEQ multiplex PCR, the repertoire was profiled, and TCRdb retains in-frame clones only, with some absent. The data show approximately 100,000 clones, with around 84% seen just once and 6.5% to 9% held by the top ten. V usage is TRBV2 and J usage is TRBJ1-3; 8 bases agree with TRBD1. This sequence was found in a man in his forties or fifties in good health and CMV-seropositive. The specimen sequenced was PBMCs. CDR3 nucleotide sequence: TGTGCCAGCAGCCCTGAGACAGGGGCTGGAAACACCATATATTTT. Translating it yields CASSPETGAGNTIYF.